This passage covers 9 T cell receptor beta chains from one sample sequenced in a study of OX40 agonist ivuxolimab in advanced cancers. Sequenced by immunoSEQ multiplex PCR; TCRdb stores in-frame clones only, minus some. The sample yields some 41,000 clones, more than 75% seen once. Sequencing used CD4+ or CD8+ T cells sorted from blood, obtained in a trial of the OX40 agonist ivuxolimab. All receptors derive from an adult with an advanced solid tumor such as melanoma, head and neck, liver or kidney cancer.

This chain connects TRBV18 to TRBJ2-2; 8 nucleotides agree with TRBD1. The germline CDR1 and CDR2 sequences are KGHSH and LQKENI. CDR3 length equals 14 residues. V dropped 5 bases and J dropped 6; count of bases not matched to a gene: 5. The CDR3, as DNA: TGTGCCAGCTCATCGGACAGGGTGGCCGGGGAGCTGTTTTTT. Translation gives CASSSDRVAGELFF.

The rearrangement joins TRBV15 to TRBJ1-2, with 11 bases aligning to TRBD1. CDR1 is LNHNV and CDR2 is YYDKDF in the germline V gene (reference sequence). This CDR3 is built from 15 residues. With 6 bases clipped from V and 4 bases from J, the junction kept 7 bases outside the gene matches. The CDR3 region is CATREGTGGGYGYTF. CDR3 DNA sequence: TGTGCCACCAGGGAGGGGACAGGGGGAGGCTATGGCTACACCTTC.

DNA for the CDR3: TGTGCCAGCAGCTTATGGGAGGCTTTGGGCTACACCTTC. Amino acids: CASSLWEALGYTF. The chain employs TRBV7-2 and TRBJ1-2; D not resolved. This CDR3 is 13 amino acids long. In germline, CDR1 is SGHTA, CDR2 FQGNSA. V lost 2 bases and J lost 8, with 12 bases in between.

This chain connects TRBV19 to TRBJ2-1; no firm D call. CDR1 LNHDA and CDR2 SQIVND come from the germline V gene (reference sequence). This CDR3 contains 14 residues. The ends were cut back, 6 bases at V and 12 bases at J, with 21 bases in the middle. The CDR3 DNA follows: TGTGCCAGTAGCCTCGACGGACGTCGTTTTGTGCAGTTCTTC. It yields the protein CASSLDGRRFVQFF.

This sequence joins TRBV5-1 and TRBJ1-3, with D uncertain. This CDR3 has 15 amino acids. CDR1 is SGHRS, CDR2 YFSETQ, per germline. V shed 3 bases and J shed 0 bases, with 10 bases lying between them. CDR3 residues: CASSYDTLSGNTIYF. For the CDR3, the DNA is TGCGCCAGCAGCTATGATACCCTCTCTGGAAACACCATATATTTT.

This chain joins TRBV19 and TRBJ2-2, with D tentatively TRBD2 (7 bases). V lost 3 bases and J 4 bases, leaving 12 bases between the germline ends. The CDR3 totals 15 residues. In germline, CDR1 is LNHDA, CDR2 SQIVND (reference sequence). CDR3 protein: CASSIKRGATGELFF. The CDR3, as DNA: TGTGCCAGTAGTATTAAACGGGGGGCCACCGGGGAGCTGTTTTTT. Based on the CDR3 plus reference TRBV19 and TRBJ2-2, the full variable domain is DGGITQSPKYLFRKEGQNVTLSCEQNLNHDAMYWYRQDPGQGLRLIYYSQIVNDFQKGDIAEGYSVSREKKESFPLTVTSAQKNPTAFYLCASSIKRGATGELFFGEGSRLTVL.

The chain links TRBV4-1 to TRBJ1-5; 10 bases map to TRBD1. The CDR3 extends over 17 amino acids. The germline gives CDR1 MGHRA, CDR2 YSYEKL. Trimming at V came to 0 bases and at J to 3 bases, leaving 5 bases not matched to a gene. The CDR3 DNA sequence: TGCGCCAGCAGCCAAGATAGCGGGACAGGGGTCAATCAGCCCCAGCATTTT. It specifies CASSQDSGTGVNQPQHF.

The chain uses TRBV18 and TRBJ2-7; D unclear. V shed 3 bases and J shed 2 bases, with 14 bases lying between them. This CDR3 contains 15 residues. The germline V gene encodes CDR1 KGHSH and CDR2 LQKENI. CDR3 loop: CASSPGTGPTYEQYF. As DNA, the CDR3 is TGTGCCAGCTCACCGGGTACCGGGCCGACCTACGAGCAGTACTTC.

V usage is TRBV4-2 and J usage is TRBJ2-2; 7 bases are shared with TRBD2. The CDR3 length is 17 residues. Germline loops: CDR1 LGHNA, CDR2 YNFKEQ. Trimming took 0 bases from V and 4 from J; bases not matched to a gene: 8. CDR3 bases: TGTGCCAGCAGCCAAGAGGTTTCGACTAGCCTCACCGGGGAGCTGTTTTTT. This sequence encodes CASSQEVSTSLTGELFF.